The entry below gives a single T cell receptor (beta chain) sequence along with its context. A much larger clonotype is one base distant, so this may be a read error. This sample is part of a study of breast tumors, draining lymph nodes, adjacent tissues. MiXCR was run by TCRdb on the multiplex PCR reads, yielding one entry per CDR3 protein. Seen here are more than 200,000 distinct CDR3 sequences, approximately 29% observed once, and the top ten hold more than 1.3%. Breast cancer patients provided tissue from their axillary draining lymph nodes. This CDR3 comprises 14 residues. Germline V lookup: CDR1 SGHRS, CDR2 YFSETQ. V lost 3 bases to trimming and J lost 1 base, with 10 bases between them.

The receptor was isolated from a female donor with breast cancer. Some clones in this sample may be carry-over from other donors' samples. The rearrangement uses TRBV5-1 and TRBJ2-5, with D uncertain. Sequencing was carried out using axillary lymph node tissue. CDR3 loop: CASSSTPAQETQYF. The CDR3 coding sequence is TGCGCCAGCAGCTCGACACCTGCCCAAGAGACCCAGTACTTC.